This passage covers 12 T cell receptor beta chains from one sample sequenced in a study of T-cell reconstitution after alpha-beta-depleted transplantation in children. Preparation of the TCRbeta library was carried out with unique molecular identifiers. TCRdb analysed the PCR reads with MiXCR anew, one entry per CDR3 protein. This sample has almost 500,000 distinct CDR3 sequences; 9.5% to 15% occur once, and the top ten carry about 5.4%. The sample here was PBMCs from the stem cell graft donor, taken from the stem cell graft. These receptors came from a human donor who donated a stem cell graft to a child with combined immunodeficiency.

This clonotype was picked up many times. V usage is TRBV20-1 and J usage is TRBJ2-1, with 14 bases that match TRBD2. The CDR3 has 19 amino acids. In germline, CDR1 is DFQATT, CDR2 SNEGSKA (reference sequence). Trimming at V came to 5 bases and at J to 15 bases, leaving 27 bases not matched to a gene. As DNA, the CDR3 is TGCAGTGCTGGAACGACAGGGGGTGTGACTAGCGGGAGGGCCCTTGGTCTGTTCTTC. Encoded protein: CSAGTTGGVTSGRALGLFF.

The rearrangement joins TRBV6-4 to TRBJ2-5; 7 nucleotides agree with TRBD1. J gave up 4 bases and V 3 bases, and 5 bases lay outside the gene matches. The CDR3 sequence is 14 residues long. The germline CDR1 and CDR2 sequences are MRHNA and SNTAGT. The CDR3 sequence is CASSEVAGGETQYF. The DNA of the CDR3 is TGTGCCAGCAGTGAAGTGGCAGGGGGAGAGACCCAGTACTTC.

The chain has TRBV20-1 and TRBJ2-3, with 9 nucleotides matching TRBD2. The CDR3 contains 17 residues. V trimming: 6 bases; J trimming: 0 bases; junction bases outside the gene matches: 13. The V gene's germline CDR1 is DFQATT and CDR2 SNEGSKA (reference sequence). CDR3 sequence (DNA): TGCAGTGCCCCCAGACTAGCGGAAGAAACTAGCACAGATACGCAGTATTTT. As protein: CSAPRLAEETSTDTQYF.

Many counts were recorded for this clonotype. This chain links TRBV7-2 with TRBJ1-3; D is perhaps TRBD1 (6 bases). The CDR3 is 17 amino acids. Germline V CDR1 and CDR2: SGHTA, FQGNSA. Trimming took off 4 bases at V and 3 bases at J, with 19 bases between the two ends. The CDR3, as DNA: TGTGCCAGCAGCTCACAGGGCACAGGGTTCAGTGGAAACACCATATATTTT. Residues: CASSSQGTGFSGNTIYF.

This clonotype was counted between two and nine times. The germline gene is not matched at one end of the junction; a read error may be the cause. The V call is TRBV9, the J call TRBJ2-7; TRBD1 aligns across 7 bases. The CDR3 length is 15 residues. Germline loops: CDR1 SGDLS, CDR2 YYNGEE. CDR3 in amino acids: CASIVAGGFPYEQYF. The CDR3 DNA sequence: TGTGCCAGCATCGTAGCAGGGGGTTTTCCCTACGAGCAGTACTTC.

V usage is TRBV29-1 and J usage is TRBJ2-7, with TRBD1 identical over 8 bases. Germline V gene data show CDR1 as SQVTM and CDR2 as ANQGSEA. V lost 4 bases to trimming and J lost 6 bases; unmatched junction nucleotides: 11. The CDR3 has 14 amino acids. This CDR3 is CSVGEGQGAGEQYF. CDR3 DNA sequence: TGCAGCGTTGGCGAGGGGCAGGGGGCGGGCGAGCAGTACTTC.

The J gene is TRBJ2-5, the V gene TRBV7-3; the D gene is possibly TRBD2 (5 bases). The germline V gene has CDR1 SGHTA and CDR2 FQGTGA. The ends were cut back, 0 bases at V and 7 bases at J, with 18 bases in the middle. The CDR3 contains 16 residues. CDR3 loop: CASSLTSRGKEVTQYF. Written as DNA, the CDR3 is TGTGCCAGCAGCTTAACGTCTCGGGGAAAGGAGGTGACCCAGTACTTC.

This clonotype was seen a few times. This chain links TRBV29-1 with TRBJ1-2; D unclear. V lost 3 bases and J lost 1, with 3 bases in between. Germline values: CDR1 SQVTM, CDR2 ANQGSEA. This CDR3 has 11 amino acids. The DNA of the CDR3 is TGCAGCGTTGACGATAACTATGGCTACACCTTC. Encoded protein: CSVDDNYGYTF.

This clonotype was found a few times. The chain couples TRBV25-1 to TRBJ2-2; D not resolved. Trimming took 3 bases from V and 4 from J, leaving 6 bases between them. The CDR3 is 13 amino acids. The germline V gene has CDR1 MGHDK and CDR2 SYGVNS. In DNA, the CDR3 is TGTGCCAGCAGTGATAGGAGCACCGGGGAGCTGTTTTTT. The encoded protein is CASSDRSTGELFF.

Only a few counts were recorded for this clonotype. CDR3 residues: CSAIPSGGTQETQYF. In nucleotides, the CDR3 is TGCAGTGCTATTCCTAGCGGGGGGACGCAAGAGACCCAGTACTTC. The V gene is TRBV20-1, the J gene TRBJ2-5; 11 bases map to TRBD2. CDR3 length: 15 amino acids. Trimming at V came to 4 bases and at J to 2 bases, leaving 6 bases not matched to a gene. Germline V lookup: CDR1 DFQATT, CDR2 SNEGSKA (reference sequence).

This clonotype was counted only a few times. The V and J genes are TRBV5-5 and TRBJ2-7; D gene ambiguous. This CDR3 comprises 14 residues. Germline values: CDR1 SGHKS, CDR2 YYEKEE (reference sequence). Deletions cut 2 bases from V and 0 bases from J, with 9 bases between. The CDR3 sequence: CASSFWGLSYEQYF. CDR3 nucleotide sequence: TGTGCCAGCAGCTTTTGGGGTCTCTCCTACGAGCAGTACTTC.

The rearrangement uses TRBV9 and TRBJ2-2; D may correspond to TRBD1 or TRBD2 (5 bases each). Germline V gene data show CDR1 as SGDLS and CDR2 as YYNGEE. V lost 3 bases, J lost 5 bases, and 14 bases lay in between. The CDR3 covers 15 residues. The chain's CDR3 is CASSGGSGKTGELFF. In nucleotides, the CDR3 is TGTGCCAGCAGCGGCGGGTCAGGGAAGACCGGGGAGCTGTTTTTT.